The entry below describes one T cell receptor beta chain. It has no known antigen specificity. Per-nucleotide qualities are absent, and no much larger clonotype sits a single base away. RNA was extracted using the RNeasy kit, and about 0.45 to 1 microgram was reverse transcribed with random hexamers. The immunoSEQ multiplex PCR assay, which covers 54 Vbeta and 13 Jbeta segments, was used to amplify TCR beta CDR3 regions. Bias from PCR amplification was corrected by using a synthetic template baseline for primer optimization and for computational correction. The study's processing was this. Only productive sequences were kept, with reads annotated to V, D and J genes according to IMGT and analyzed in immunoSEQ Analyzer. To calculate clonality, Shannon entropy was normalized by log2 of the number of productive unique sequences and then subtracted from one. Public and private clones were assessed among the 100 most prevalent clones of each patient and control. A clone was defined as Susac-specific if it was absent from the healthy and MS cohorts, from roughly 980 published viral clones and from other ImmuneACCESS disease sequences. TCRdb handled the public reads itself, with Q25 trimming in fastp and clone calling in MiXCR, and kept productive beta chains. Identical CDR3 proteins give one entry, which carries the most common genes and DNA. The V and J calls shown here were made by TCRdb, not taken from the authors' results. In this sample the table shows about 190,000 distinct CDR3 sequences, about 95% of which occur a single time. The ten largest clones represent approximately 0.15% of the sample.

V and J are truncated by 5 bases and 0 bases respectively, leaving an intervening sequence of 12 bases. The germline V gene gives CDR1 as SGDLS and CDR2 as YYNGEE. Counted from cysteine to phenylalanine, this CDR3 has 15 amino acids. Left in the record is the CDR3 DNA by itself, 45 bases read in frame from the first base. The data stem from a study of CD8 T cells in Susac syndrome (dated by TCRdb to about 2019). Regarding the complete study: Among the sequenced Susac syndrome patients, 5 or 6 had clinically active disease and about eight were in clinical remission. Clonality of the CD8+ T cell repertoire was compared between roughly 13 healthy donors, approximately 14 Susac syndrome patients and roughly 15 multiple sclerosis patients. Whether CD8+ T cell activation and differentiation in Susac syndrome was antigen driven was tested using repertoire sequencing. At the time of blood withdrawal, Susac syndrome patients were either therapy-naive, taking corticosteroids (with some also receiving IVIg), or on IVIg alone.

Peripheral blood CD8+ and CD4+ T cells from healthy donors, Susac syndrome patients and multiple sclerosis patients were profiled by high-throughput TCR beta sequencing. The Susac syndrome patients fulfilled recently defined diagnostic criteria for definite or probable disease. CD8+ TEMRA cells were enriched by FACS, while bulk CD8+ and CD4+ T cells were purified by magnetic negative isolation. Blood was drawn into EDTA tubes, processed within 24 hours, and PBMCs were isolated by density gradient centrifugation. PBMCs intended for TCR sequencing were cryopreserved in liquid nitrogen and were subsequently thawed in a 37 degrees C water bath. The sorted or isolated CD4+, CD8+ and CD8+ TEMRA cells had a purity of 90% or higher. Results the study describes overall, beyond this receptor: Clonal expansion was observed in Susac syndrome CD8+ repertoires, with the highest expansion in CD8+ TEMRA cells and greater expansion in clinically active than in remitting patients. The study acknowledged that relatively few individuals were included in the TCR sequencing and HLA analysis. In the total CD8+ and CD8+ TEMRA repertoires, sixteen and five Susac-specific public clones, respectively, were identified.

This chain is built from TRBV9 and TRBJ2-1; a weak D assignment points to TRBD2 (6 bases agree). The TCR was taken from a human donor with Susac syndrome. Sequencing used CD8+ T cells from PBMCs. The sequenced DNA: TGTGCCAGCAGTGAAGACGGGAGCTCCTACAATGAGCAGTTCTTC. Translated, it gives CASSEDGSSYNEQFF.